Described below is a single T cell receptor beta chain sequence and its context. Its specificity is not known. The record originates from a study of cytomegalovirus exposure and HLA in healthy donors. Whole-study results and caveats: Fewer N-insertions (relative to the approximately 700-donor mean) were reportedly seen in an Asian-associated ancestry cluster in a later analysis. The authors later found TCR association rates varying by HLA locus, with DRB1 most and HLA-C fewest. In an earlier analysis, in 587 donors, most V segments appeared productive either ~87% or ~30% of the time.

The CDR3 spans 16 residues. CDR1 SGHRS and CDR2 YFSETQ come from the germline V gene. V lost 4 bases, J lost 3 bases, and 16 bases lay in between. It was with 60 Vbeta and 13 Jbeta primers that the PCR ran. Assay used: immunoSEQ multiplex PCR; TCRdb lists only in-frame clones, some missing. The sample lists about 180,000 clones, roughly 79% occurring once. This chain links TRBV5-1 with TRBJ2-2; D perhaps matches TRBD1 (6 bases). The TCR sequence derives from a woman aged 18 to 35 in good health and CMV-seropositive. The sample consisted of PBMCs. This CDR3 is CASSPFTGYHTGELFF. The CDR3 DNA follows: TGCGCCAGCAGCCCCTTTACAGGGTACCACACCGGGGAGCTGTTTTTT.